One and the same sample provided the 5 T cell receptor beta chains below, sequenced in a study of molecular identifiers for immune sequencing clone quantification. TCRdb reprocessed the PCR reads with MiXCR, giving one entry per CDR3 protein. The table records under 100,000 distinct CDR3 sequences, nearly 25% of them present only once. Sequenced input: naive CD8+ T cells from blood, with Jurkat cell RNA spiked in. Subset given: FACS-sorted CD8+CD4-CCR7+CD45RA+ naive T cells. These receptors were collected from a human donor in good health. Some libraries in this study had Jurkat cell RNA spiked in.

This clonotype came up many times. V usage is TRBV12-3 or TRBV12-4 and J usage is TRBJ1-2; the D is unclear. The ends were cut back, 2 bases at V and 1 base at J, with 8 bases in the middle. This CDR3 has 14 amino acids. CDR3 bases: TGTGCCAGCAGTTTATCGGCTGATAACTATGGCTACACCTTC. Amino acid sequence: CASSLSADNYGYTF.

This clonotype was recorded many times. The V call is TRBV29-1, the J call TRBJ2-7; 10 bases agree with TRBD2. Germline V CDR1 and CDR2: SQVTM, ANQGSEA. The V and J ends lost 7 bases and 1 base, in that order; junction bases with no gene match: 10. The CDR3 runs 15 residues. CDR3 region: CSAEGASGSSYEQYF. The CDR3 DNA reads TGCAGCGCCGAAGGGGCTAGCGGGAGTTCCTACGAGCAGTACTTC.

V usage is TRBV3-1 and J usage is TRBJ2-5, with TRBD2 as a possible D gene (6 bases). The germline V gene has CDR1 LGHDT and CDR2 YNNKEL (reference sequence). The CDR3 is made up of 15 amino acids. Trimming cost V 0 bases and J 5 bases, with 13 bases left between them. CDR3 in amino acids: CASSQDPTGGETQYF. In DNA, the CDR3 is TGTGCCAGCAGCCAAGACCCCACCGGGGGTGAGACCCAGTACTTC.

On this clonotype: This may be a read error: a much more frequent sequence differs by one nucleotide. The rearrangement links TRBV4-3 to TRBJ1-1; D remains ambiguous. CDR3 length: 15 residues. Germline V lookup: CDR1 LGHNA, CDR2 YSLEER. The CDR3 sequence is CAGSQEFVRETEAFF. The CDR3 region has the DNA TGCGCCGGCAGCCAAGAATTCGTTCGGGAGACTGAAGCTTTCTTT.

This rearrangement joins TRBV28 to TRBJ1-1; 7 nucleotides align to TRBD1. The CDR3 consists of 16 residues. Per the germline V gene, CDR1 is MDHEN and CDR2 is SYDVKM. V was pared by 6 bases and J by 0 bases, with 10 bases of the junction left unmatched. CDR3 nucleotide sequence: TGTGCCAGCAGGGAACAGGGGTTGTCAATGAACACTGAAGCTTTCTTT. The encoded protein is CASREQGLSMNTEAFF.